These T cell receptor beta chains were read from a single sample in a study of human T cells and chemical hapten exposure. TCRdb re-called the RACE reads with MiXCR, one entry per CDR3 protein. The sample carries more than 45,000 distinct CDR3 sequences, around 12% recorded once. The sample was whole blood, taken in connection with sensitization to the hapten diphenylcyclopropenone (DPC). These receptors came from a man aged 30 to 39 with alopecia areata. Some clones in this sample may be carry-over from other donors' samples. The CDR3 runs from the conserved cysteine through the conserved F or W. Fields, in order: clone size, V gene, D gene, CDR3 length, J gene, CDR3 DNA, CDR3 protein. The D gene is left open where the match is weak. Clone size is shown for a subset of rows, as once, few, many or a class of expanded clone.

clone_size: few
v_call: TRBV12-3/TRBV12-4
d_call: NA
cdr3_length: 16
j_call: TRBJ1-2
cdr3_nt: TGTGCCAGCAGTCTGGACGGGGGCGCATTTAGCTATGGCTACACCTTC
cdr3_aa: CASSLDGGAFSYGYTF

clone_size: many
v_call: TRBV4-3
d_call: NA
cdr3_length: 14
j_call: TRBJ1-1
cdr3_nt: TGCGCCAGCAGCCAAGCTCCTTGGGACACTGAAGCTTTCTTT
cdr3_aa: CASSQAPWDTEAFF

clone_size: few
v_call: TRBV6-2/TRBV6-3
d_call: NA
cdr3_length: 15
j_call: TRBJ2-7
cdr3_nt: TGTGCCAGCAGTTACGCCAGCTACTACTACTACGAGCAGTACTTC
cdr3_aa: CASSYASYYYYEQYF

clone_size: many
v_call: TRBV12-3/TRBV12-4
d_call: NA
cdr3_length: 14
j_call: TRBJ2-7
cdr3_nt: TGTGCCAGATCTTCTTCGGTCGAAGCCTACGAGCAGTACTTC
cdr3_aa: CARSSSVEAYEQYF

clone_size: many
v_call: TRBV5-4
d_call: NA
cdr3_length: 12
j_call: TRBJ2-1
cdr3_nt: TGTGCCAGCAGCTCCGGTGGGCATGGGCAGTTCTTC
cdr3_aa: CASSSGGHGQFF

clone_size: NA
v_call: TRBV3-1
d_call: NA
cdr3_length: 14
j_call: TRBJ2-7
cdr3_nt: TGTGCCAGCAGCCGCCGAAAAGGGACCTGGGAGCAGTACTTC
cdr3_aa: CASSRRKGTWEQYF

clone_size: NA
v_call: TRBV20-1
d_call: NA
cdr3_length: 13
j_call: TRBJ2-1
cdr3_nt: TGCAGTGCTAGGAGACCCTCCGCCCATGAGCAGTTCTTC
cdr3_aa: CSARRPSAHEQFF

clone_size: many
v_call: TRBV7-6
d_call: TRBD1
cdr3_length: 16
j_call: TRBJ2-7
cdr3_nt: TGTGCCAGCAGCCAAGGCACCGGACAGGAAAGGTACGAGCAGTACTTC
cdr3_aa: CASSQGTGQERYEQYF

clone_size: few
v_call: TRBV20-1
d_call: NA
cdr3_length: 15
j_call: TRBJ2-3
cdr3_nt: TGCAGTGCTAGCCCATTGACAGGAAACACAGATACGCAGTATTTT
cdr3_aa: CSASPLTGNTDTQYF

clone_size: NA
v_call: TRBV12-3/TRBV12-4
d_call: TRBD1
cdr3_length: 17
j_call: TRBJ2-1
cdr3_nt: TGTGCCAGCCGCCCCCAGGGGGCCTCACTTGATTACAATGAGCAGTTCTTC
cdr3_aa: CASRPQGASLDYNEQFF

clone_size: NA
v_call: TRBV29-1
d_call: TRBD1
cdr3_length: 13
j_call: TRBJ1-1
cdr3_nt: TGCAGCGTTGAAGTAGGACAGGGAAGACAAGCTTTCTTT
cdr3_aa: CSVEVGQGRQAFF

clone_size: few
v_call: TRBV20-1
d_call: NA
cdr3_length: 16
j_call: TRBJ1-5
cdr3_nt: TGCAGTGCCGAAGGGGGGGGCAGATATAGCAATCAGCCCCAGCATTTT
cdr3_aa: CSAEGGGRYSNQPQHF

clone_size: NA
v_call: TRBV20-1
d_call: NA
cdr3_length: 13
j_call: TRBJ1-2
cdr3_nt: TGCAGTGCTTTTTACCCCGGGGGGTATGGCTACACCTTC
cdr3_aa: CSAFYPGGYGYTF

clone_size: NA
v_call: TRBV9
d_call: NA
cdr3_length: 14
j_call: TRBJ1-1
cdr3_nt: TGTGCCAGCAGCGGCGTGCTAGGAGGGACTGAAGCTTTCTTT
cdr3_aa: CASSGVLGGTEAFF

clone_size: few
v_call: TRBV12-3/TRBV12-4
d_call: NA
cdr3_length: 14
j_call: TRBJ1-3
cdr3_nt: TGTGCCAGCAGTTTCGGCAGGTGGGGAGACACCATATATTTT
cdr3_aa: CASSFGRWGDTIYF

clone_size: few
v_call: TRBV7-9
d_call: TRBD1
cdr3_length: 14
j_call: TRBJ2-1
cdr3_nt: TGTGCCAGCAGCTTAGAGGGGGCGCGGAATGAGCAGTTCTTC
cdr3_aa: CASSLEGARNEQFF

clone_size: NA
v_call: TRBV18
d_call: NA
cdr3_length: 15
j_call: TRBJ1-4
cdr3_nt: TGTGCCAGCTCAATTGACGCGAAAACTAATGAAAAACTGTTTTTT
cdr3_aa: CASSIDAKTNEKLFF

clone_size: many
v_call: TRBV16
d_call: NA
cdr3_length: 14
j_call: TRBJ2-3
cdr3_nt: TGTGCCAGCAGCCAATTTCAGTCCACAGATACGCAGTATTTT
cdr3_aa: CASSQFQSTDTQYF

clone_size: NA
v_call: TRBV7-3
d_call: TRBD1
cdr3_length: 15
j_call: TRBJ1-1
cdr3_nt: TGTGCCAGCAGCTATGGGACAGGGGCCGAAACTGAAGCTTTCTTT
cdr3_aa: CASSYGTGAETEAFF

clone_size: many
v_call: TRBV10-3
d_call: NA
cdr3_length: 12
j_call: TRBJ2-1
cdr3_nt: TGTGCCATCAGTGAAGAGATCCGGGAGCAGTTCTTC
cdr3_aa: CAISEEIREQFF

clone_size: few
v_call: TRBV20-1
d_call: NA
cdr3_length: 14
j_call: TRBJ2-6
cdr3_nt: TGCAGTGCTAGGCGGGGAACGGGGGCCAACGTCCTGACTTTC
cdr3_aa: CSARRGTGANVLTF

clone_size: few
v_call: TRBV5-1
d_call: NA
cdr3_length: 16
j_call: TRBJ1-4
cdr3_nt: TGCGCCAGCAGCTTGGCTCTGGGCAGATACAATGAAAAACTGTTTTTT
cdr3_aa: CASSLALGRYNEKLFF

clone_size: NA
v_call: TRBV11-1
d_call: NA
cdr3_length: 15
j_call: TRBJ1-1
cdr3_nt: TGTGCCAGCAGCCCGAGACAGTTGATGAACACTGAAGCTTTCTTT
cdr3_aa: CASSPRQLMNTEAFF

clone_size: large
v_call: TRBV9
d_call: NA
cdr3_length: 11
j_call: TRBJ1-2
cdr3_nt: TGTGCCAGCAGCCTATATGGAAGCTACACCTTC
cdr3_aa: CASSLYGSYTF

clone_size: few
v_call: TRBV5-1
d_call: NA
cdr3_length: 13
j_call: TRBJ2-3
cdr3_nt: TGCGCCAGCAGCCTCACCCACACAGATACGCAGTATTTT
cdr3_aa: CASSLTHTDTQYF

clone_size: NA
v_call: TRBV10-3
d_call: TRBD1
cdr3_length: 11
j_call: TRBJ2-7
cdr3_nt: TGTGCCATTGGGACAGGGGGCGAGCAGTACTTC
cdr3_aa: CAIGTGGEQYF

clone_size: NA
v_call: TRBV6-5
d_call: NA
cdr3_length: 13
j_call: TRBJ2-5
cdr3_nt: TGTGCCAGCTCACCGTCCGGCACAGAGACCCAGTACTTC
cdr3_aa: CASSPSGTETQYF

clone_size: many
v_call: TRBV10-3
d_call: TRBD2
cdr3_length: 18
j_call: TRBJ2-7
cdr3_nt: TGTGCCATCAGTGAGTCCCTGCGGCGGGGGTTATACTCCTACGAGCAGTACTTC
cdr3_aa: CAISESLRRGLYSYEQYF

clone_size: many
v_call: TRBV4-2
d_call: NA
cdr3_length: 14
j_call: TRBJ2-3
cdr3_nt: TGTGCCAGCAGCCAAGACGGGAGCACAGATACGCAGTATTTT
cdr3_aa: CASSQDGSTDTQYF

clone_size: few
v_call: TRBV3-1
d_call: TRBD1
cdr3_length: 14
j_call: TRBJ1-1
cdr3_nt: TGTGCCAGCAAGGCGACAGGGGGGAGGACTGAAGCTTTCTTT
cdr3_aa: CASKATGGRTEAFF

clone_size: few
v_call: TRBV5-1
d_call: NA
cdr3_length: 16
j_call: TRBJ1-6
cdr3_nt: TGCGCCAGCAGCCCGCTGAAGAGCTCCTATAATTCACCCCTCCACTTT
cdr3_aa: CASSPLKSSYNSPLHF